The 32 T cell receptor beta chains given below trace back to one sample, sequenced in a study of T cell responses to AZD1222 COVID-19 vaccine. The table came from immunoSEQ multiplex PCR; TCRdb's copy has only in-frame clones and leaves some out. The data show 100,000 or so clones, with 85% to 90% seen just once and 2% to 3% held by the top ten. Sample: peripheral blood, taken on day 0 of AZD1222 vaccination. These TCRs come from an adult in good health.

The table lists this clone with a count of one. V and J are TRBV7-2 and TRBJ2-3, with TRBD2 matching over 9 bases. J lost 2 bases, V lost 4 bases, and 10 bases had no gene match. CDR1 SGHTA and CDR2 FQGNSA come from the germline V gene. The CDR3 spans 17 residues. CDR3 sequence: CASSYLAGTYNTDTQYF. CDR3 nucleotide sequence: TGTGCCAGCAGCTACCTAGCGGGAACTTATAACACAGATACGCAGTATTTT.

About this clone: One end of the junction fails to match germline, which may point to a read error. The V and J genes are TRBV3-1 (or the pseudogene TRBV3-2) and TRBJ2-7; TRBD2 aligns across 8 bases. CDR1 LGHDT and CDR2 YNNKEL come from the germline V gene (reference sequence). The CDR3 has 15 residues. The CDR3 region has the DNA TGTGCCAGCAGCCAAACCGGACTAGCCTCCAACGAGCAGTACTTC. It codes for CASSQTGLASNEQYF.

The chain has TRBV5-4 and TRBJ1-1, with unresolved D. CDR1 and CDR2 (germline): SGHNT, YYREEE (reference sequence). V dropped 4 bases and J dropped 3 bases, with 13 bases sitting between them. CDR3 size: 14 residues. This CDR3 reads CASSPGRRDTEAFF. The CDR3 DNA reads as TGTGCCAGCAGCCCCGGCAGGCGGGACACTGAAGCTTTCTTT.

V is TRBV10-3 and J is TRBJ1-5, with no clear D. Trimming took 4 bases from V and 2 from J, leaving 9 bases between them. Germline V gene data show CDR1 as ENHRY and CDR2 as SYGVKD. This CDR3 is built from 14 residues. The CDR3 sequence: CAISVGGGNQPQHF. The CDR3 nucleotides read TGTGCCATCAGTGTGGGTGGCGGCAATCAGCCCCAGCATTTT.

The gene calls are TRBV9 and TRBJ2-7; possible D gene TRBD2, 7 bases. Trimming took 3 bases from V and 2 from J, leaving 18 bases between them. The CDR3 has 16 residues. Germline V gene lookup returns CDR1 SGDLS and CDR2 YYNGEE. CDR3 protein: CASSANSGGRAYEQYF. In DNA form, the CDR3 reads TGTGCCAGCAGCGCCAACTCCGGGGGGCGAGCCTACGAGCAGTACTTC.

The CDR3 protein is CSAEGTGGIDGYTF. For the CDR3, the DNA is TGCAGCGCCGAGGGGACAGGGGGCATAGACGGCTACACCTTC. V usage is TRBV29-1 and J usage is TRBJ1-2; 12 bases map to TRBD1. The V segment lost 7 bases and the J segment 8 bases; nucleotides outside the gene matches: 11. The CDR3 is 14 amino acids. Per germline, CDR1 SQVTM and CDR2 ANQGSEA.

This clone was detected only once. The gene calls are TRBV2 and TRBJ2-7; possibly TRBD1 for D (5 bases). The CDR3 consists of 13 residues. Trimming left V 7 bases short and J 0 bases short, with 10 bases between. Germline CDR1 and CDR2: SNHLY and FYNNEI. The CDR3 DNA sequence: TGTGCCAGCAAACAGGCCTCCTCCTACGAGCAGTACTTC. Translated, it gives CASKQASSYEQYF.

The V gene is TRBV9, the J gene TRBJ1-1, with 7 bases matching TRBD1. The junction had 7 bases not matched to a gene; V was cut back by 4 bases and J by 1 base. The length of the CDR3 is 15 residues. Germline CDR1 reads SGDLS; CDR2 reads YYNGEE. The chain's CDR3 is CASSPQGGWNTEAFF. CDR3 sequence (DNA): TGTGCCAGCAGCCCGCAGGGGGGGTGGAACACTGAAGCTTTCTTT.

V usage is TRBV7-9 and J usage is TRBJ1-3; no clear D. There are 12 residues in the CDR3. The V end lost 4 bases, the J end lost 8 bases, and 9 bases lay between the germline ends. In germline, CDR1 is SEHNR, CDR2 FQNEAQ (reference sequence). In nucleotides, the CDR3 is TGTGCCAGCAGCTCCGAATGGGACACCATATATTTT. The encoded protein is CASSSEWDTIYF.

This clone has only a few counts. The CDR3 nucleotides are TGTGCCAGCAGTGAAGGGTTGAGGGAAGCTTTCTTT. It codes for CASSEGLREAFF. The V gene is TRBV25-1, the J gene TRBJ1-1; D not certain. V was shortened by 2 bases and J by 8 bases, with 9 bases between the two germline ends. Looked up from germline, CDR1 is MGHDK and CDR2 is SYGVNS. This CDR3 is 12 amino acids long.

Here the CDR3 DNA reads TGTGCCAGCAGCGCCCGACAGGGACATAATGAAAAACTGTTTTTT. It encodes CASSARQGHNEKLFF. The chain is built from TRBV11-3 and TRBJ1-4, with 7 bases matching TRBD1. CDR3 length: 15 amino acids. Unmatched junction bases numbered 7, after V lost 5 bases and J lost 4 bases. The V gene's germline CDR1 is SGHNT and CDR2 YENEEA.

The chain uses TRBV5-1 and TRBJ1-1; TRBD1 matches at 9 bases. This CDR3 has 15 residues. Germline CDR1 and CDR2: SGHRS and YFSETQ. With V trimmed by 4 bases and J by 3 bases, 7 bases remained unmatched. CDR3 bases: TGCGCCAGCAGCGCCGGACAGGGGTATTACACTGAAGCTTTCTTT. As protein: CASSAGQGYYTEAFF.

The gene calls are TRBV5-6 and TRBJ2-4, with D possibly being TRBD2 (5 bases). From germline, CDR1 is SGHDT and CDR2 YYEEEE. V shed 6 bases and J shed 0 bases, with 16 bases lying between them. The CDR3 spans 16 residues. CDR3: CASMASPPLAKNIQYF. Written as DNA, the CDR3 is TGTGCCAGCATGGCTAGCCCCCCTCTAGCCAAAAACATTCAGTACTTC.

Only a few counts were recorded for this clone. J is TRBJ2-2 and V is TRBV5-4; TRBD1 might be the D (7 bases). Germline CDR1 reads SGHNT; CDR2 reads YYREEE (reference sequence). Between the trimmed V and J ends, which lost 0 bases and 4 bases, there was a span of 13 bases. The CDR3 consists of 16 residues. CDR3 residues: CASSLEAQGGTGELFF. CDR3 nucleotides: TGTGCCAGCAGCTTGGAGGCCCAGGGGGGCACCGGGGAGCTGTTTTTT.

CDR3 loop: CASSQDPGGSSGYTF. Here the CDR3 DNA reads TGTGCCAGCAGCCAAGATCCAGGGGGCTCTTCTGGCTACACCTTC. V and J are TRBV4-2 and TRBJ1-2; TRBD1 agrees at 8 bases. The trim removed 0 bases at V and 7 bases at J, leaving 7 bases unmatched. CDR1 is LGHNA and CDR2 is YNFKEQ in the germline V gene. The CDR3 is made up of 15 amino acids.

This clone turned up a few times. The chain joins TRBV6-5 to TRBJ1-1; no reliable D call. In germline, CDR1 is MNHEY, CDR2 SVGAGI. This CDR3 has 15 amino acids. Trimming pared 6 bases from V and 0 bases from J, leaving 14 bases between. The DNA of the CDR3 is TGTGCCAGCAGCCCCGAGAGGTTCATGAACACTGAAGCTTTCTTT. Translated, it gives CASSPERFMNTEAFF.

The chain links TRBV18 to TRBJ1-4; a possible D gene is TRBD1 (5 bases). CDR1 KGHSH and CDR2 LQKENI come from the germline V gene. Trimming took 1 base from V and 6 from J, leaving 18 bases between them. The CDR3 has 17 amino acids. Here the CDR3 DNA reads TGTGCCAGCTCACCACAAGGGTGGATCGGAGGGGATGAAAAACTGTTTTTT. It codes for CASSPQGWIGGDEKLFF.

This clone was detected only a few times. The V call is TRBV7-8, the J call TRBJ2-7; the D is unclear. The ends were cut back, 5 bases at V and 3 bases at J, with 11 bases in the middle. Germline V gene data show CDR1 as SGHVS and CDR2 as FQNEAQ. The CDR3 loop spans 13 amino acids. Written as DNA, the CDR3 is TGTGCCAGCAGCCCGGAGTCTCTCTACGAGCAGTACTTC. Protein product: CASSPESLYEQYF. Full variable domain (rest looked up from reference TRBV7-8 and TRBJ2-7): GAGVSQSPRYKVAKRGQDVALRCDPISGHVSLFWYQQALGQGPEFLTYFQNEAQLDKSGLPSDRFFAERPEGSVSTLKIQRTQQEDSAVYLCASSPESLYEQYFGPGTRLTVT.

This chain joins TRBV4-1 and TRBJ2-7, with D unresolved. Trimming shortened V by 0 bases and J by 5 bases, and 8 bases separated the two germline ends. The CDR3 sequence is 13 residues long. Germline lookup yields CDR1 MGHRA and CDR2 YSYEKL. In nucleotides, the CDR3 is TGCGCCAGCAGCCAAGATCCTAGGGACGAGCAGTACTTC. Protein product: CASSQDPRDEQYF.

The chain has TRBV7-9 and TRBJ2-5; D is tentatively TRBD1 or TRBD2 (5 bases each). Germline-derived CDR1 and CDR2 are SEHNR and FQNEAQ (reference sequence). CDR3 length equals 16 residues. Between the trimmed V and J ends, which lost 2 bases and 2 bases, there was a span of 15 bases. The CDR3 nucleotides read TGTGCCAGCAGCTTATACGCAGGGTCGGGACAAGAGACCCAGTACTTC. This translates into CASSLYAGSGQETQYF. Using reference TRBV7-9 and TRBJ2-5 for the parts outside the CDR3, the full variable domain is DTGVSQNPRHKITKRGQNVTFRCDPISEHNRLYWYRQTLGQGPEFLTYFQNEAQLEKSRLLSDRFSAERPKGSFSTLEIQRTEQGDSAMYLCASSLYAGSGQETQYFGPGTRLLVL.

The chain carries TRBV6-1 and TRBJ1-6; possibly TRBD1 for D (6 bases). The CDR3 has 14 residues. Trimming took 1 base from V and 11 from J, leaving 12 bases between them. Germline V lookup: CDR1 MNHNS, CDR2 SASEGT. In DNA form, the CDR3 reads TGTGCCAGCAGTGAAGGGGGGGGCCGTGCACCCCTCCACTTT. It yields the protein CASSEGGGRAPLHF.

A word on this clone: The sample holds other DNA sequences that translate to the same CDR3. The chain joins TRBV19 to TRBJ1-2; D gene unclear. V shed 3 bases and J shed 0 bases, with 5 bases lying between them. CDR3 size: 13 residues. Per the germline V gene, CDR1 is LNHDA and CDR2 is SQIVND (reference sequence). The chain's CDR3 is CASSIRANYGYTF. CDR3 nucleotide sequence: TGTGCCAGTAGTATCCGCGCTAACTATGGCTACACCTTC.

The gene calls are TRBV9 and TRBJ1-2; no firm D call. The CDR3 length is 13 residues. Germline assignment: CDR1 SGDLS and CDR2 YYNGEE. The V end was cut by 5 bases, the J end by 0 bases, with 8 bases between. The CDR3 DNA reads as TGTGCCAGCAGAGGCGATGCTAACTATGGCTACACCTTC. This translates into CASRGDANYGYTF. Using reference TRBV9 and TRBJ1-2 for the parts outside the CDR3, the full variable domain is DSGVTQTPKHLITATGQRVTLRCSPRSGDLSVYWYQQSLDQGLQFLIQYYNGEERAKGNILERFSAQQFPDLHSELNLSSLELGDSALYFCASRGDANYGYTFGSGTRLTVV.

The chain links TRBV5-6 to TRBJ1-4; D call uncertain. The CDR3 sequence is 14 residues long. The germline gives CDR1 SGHDT, CDR2 YYEEEE. With 4 bases removed from V and 8 bases from J, the gap between germline ends came to 15 bases. CDR3 protein: CASSRASWEEKLFF. The CDR3 bases are TGTGCCAGCAGCCGGGCCTCTTGGGAGGAAAAACTGTTTTTT.

The rearrangement links TRBV3-1 (or the pseudogene TRBV3-2) to TRBJ1-1; D not certain. The germline CDR1 and CDR2 sequences are LGHDT and YNNKEL (reference sequence). This CDR3 is 14 amino acids long. Trimming cost V 4 bases and J 1 base, with 10 bases left between them. The CDR3 coding sequence is TGTGCCAGCAGCCTCACTGGAAAGAACACTGAAGCTTTCTTT. Translating gives CASSLTGKNTEAFF.

This clone was seen once. This rearrangement joins TRBV7-2 to TRBJ2-3; 9 bases map to TRBD2. The CDR3 totals 17 residues. Germline V gene sequence: CDR1 SGHTA, CDR2 FQGNSA. V lost 0 bases, J lost 7 bases, and 11 bases stayed unmatched. CDR3 coding DNA: TGTGCCAGCAGCTTAGCGAGTTTTAGCGGGAGCGGAAATACGCAGTATTTT. Its translation is CASSLASFSGSGNTQYF.

This chain joins TRBV7-2 and TRBJ1-2; D uncertain. The germline V gene has CDR1 SGHTA and CDR2 FQGNSA. This CDR3 has 15 amino acids. The V gene lost 1 base and the J gene lost 0 bases, with 9 bases spanning the gap. CDR3 bases: TGTGCCAGCAGCTTAGTGGCCGAGCCTAACTATGGCTACACCTTC. Its translation: CASSLVAEPNYGYTF.

In DNA, the CDR3 is TGTGCCAGCTCACCTAGGGGCGCGGACACTGAAGCTTTCTTT. Translated, it gives CASSPRGADTEAFF. The genes are TRBV18 and TRBJ1-1; a possible D gene is TRBD1 (5 bases). Germline CDR1 KGHSH, CDR2 LQKENI. Trimming cost V 3 bases and J 3 bases, with 11 bases left between them. The CDR3 contains 14 residues.

The chain carries TRBV6-2 or TRBV6-3 and TRBJ2-7; TRBD2 is a possible D gene (6 bases). The CDR3 totals 18 residues. CDR1 is MNHEY and CDR2 is SVGEGT in the germline V gene. Trimming left V 4 bases short and J 3 bases short, with 25 bases between. DNA for the CDR3: TGTGCCAGCAGTTTTACACGAACCGGGACTCACCCCGGCTACGAGCAGTACTTC. Amino acid sequence: CASSFTRTGTHPGYEQYF.

The genes are TRBV19 and TRBJ2-1; D is possibly TRBD1 (5 bases). The CDR3 is 15 residues long. The germline CDR1 and CDR2 sequences are LNHDA and SQIVND (reference sequence). V was shortened by 6 bases and J by 7 bases, with 19 bases between the two germline ends. The CDR3 reads CASRIAWGSVNEQFF. The CDR3 region has the DNA TGTGCCAGTAGGATCGCGTGGGGCAGTGTTAATGAGCAGTTCTTC.

This clone was recorded a few times. The chain links TRBV6-2 or TRBV6-3 to TRBJ2-3, with D possibly TRBD2 on 6 matching bases. The germline V gene has CDR1 MNHEY and CDR2 SVGEGT. V lost 3 bases to trimming and J lost 4 bases, with 17 bases between them. The CDR3 runs to 16 residues. CDR3 residues: CASSYVRGGGADTQYF. The CDR3 DNA sequence: TGTGCCAGCAGTTATGTGCGGGGAGGTGGTGCAGATACGCAGTATTTT.

The genes are TRBV7-8 and TRBJ1-5; the D gene is possibly TRBD1 (5 bases). The V end lost 1 base, the J end lost 2 bases, and 15 bases lay between the germline ends. Germline lookup yields CDR1 SGHVS and CDR2 FQNEAQ. The CDR3 is 17 amino acids. For the CDR3, the DNA is TGTGCCAGCAGCTTAGGGGGGATGGGATGGGGCAATCAGCCCCAGCATTTT. This encodes CASSLGGMGWGNQPQHF.